Listed below are T cell receptor beta chains from one sample, sequenced in a study of blood T cell repertoires in COVID-19. Sequenced by immunoSEQ multiplex PCR; TCRdb stores in-frame clones only, minus some. The table lists a few hundred thousand clones, roughly 87% of them singletons, with less than 6% in the top ten. Sequenced material: PBMCs or T cells enriched from blood (not recorded which). These receptors were collected from a woman aged 25 to 45 who had recovered from COVID-19. Both conserved end residues are part of each CDR3. The D gene is left open where the match is weak. Clone size, where shown, is once, few, many, or a class for clones that have expanded.

NA	TRBV27	TRBJ1-6	TRBD1	TGTGCCAGCAGTTTACGAGGACAGGGTCGTGGCTCACCCCTCCACTTT	CASSLRGQGRGSPLHF
NA	TRBV7-2	TRBJ1-4	NA	TGTGCCAGCAGCTTATGGGGCAGGGGTAACGAAAAACTGTTTTTT	CASSLWGRGNEKLFF
NA	TRBV23-1	TRBJ1-6	TRBD1	TGCGCCAGCAGTCACTATTACGACAGGGGCGAAGGTAATTCACCCCTCCACTTT	CASSHYYDRGEGNSPLHF
once	TRBV19	TRBJ2-1	NA	TGTGCCAGTACTAGGCCGGGTAGCTCCTACAATGAGCAGTTCTTC	CASTRPGSSYNEQFF
once	TRBV20-1	TRBJ2-5	NA	TGCAGTGCTATCATAGTTGAGACCCAGTACTTC	CSAIIVETQYF
NA	TRBV5-1	TRBJ1-2	NA	TGCGCCAGCAGCTTGGGGACACTGGCTAACTATGGCTACACCTTC	CASSLGTLANYGYTF
NA	TRBV12-3/TRBV12-4	TRBJ2-7	NA	TGTGCCAGCCAATTGGGCTACTCCTACGAGCAGTACTTC	CASQLGYSYEQYF
once	TRBV6-1	TRBJ1-4	NA	TGTGCCAGCAGTGTACGCCAGTACCCTCAGACTAATGAAAAACTGTTTTTT	CASSVRQYPQTNEKLFF
NA	TRBV6-5	TRBJ1-5	NA	TGTGCCAGCAGTTACGCAGGAAAAAATCAGCCCCAGCATTTT	CASSYAGKNQPQHF
NA	TRBV10-1	TRBJ1-1	NA	TGCGCCAGCAGTGAGAACGGGAACACTGAAGCTTTCTTT	CASSENGNTEAFF
NA	TRBV20-1	TRBJ2-1	TRBD1	TGCAGTGCTAATACAGGGGATGAGCAGTTCTTC	CSANTGDEQFF
NA	TRBV2	TRBJ1-4	NA	TGTGCCAGCAGTTCAATATTCGGCCGGGGTCCCGGGGAGAGGGAAAAACTGTTTTTT	CASSSIFGRGPGEREKLFF
NA	TRBV5-1	TRBJ1-4	TRBD1	TGCGCCAGCAGCTTGAAGGGGGCATGGGAAAAACTGTTTTTT	CASSLKGAWEKLFF
NA	TRBV6-5	TRBJ2-5	NA	TGTGCCAGCCGAGAAAGGGGCCTGGGGCAAGAGACCCAGTACTTC	CASRERGLGQETQYF